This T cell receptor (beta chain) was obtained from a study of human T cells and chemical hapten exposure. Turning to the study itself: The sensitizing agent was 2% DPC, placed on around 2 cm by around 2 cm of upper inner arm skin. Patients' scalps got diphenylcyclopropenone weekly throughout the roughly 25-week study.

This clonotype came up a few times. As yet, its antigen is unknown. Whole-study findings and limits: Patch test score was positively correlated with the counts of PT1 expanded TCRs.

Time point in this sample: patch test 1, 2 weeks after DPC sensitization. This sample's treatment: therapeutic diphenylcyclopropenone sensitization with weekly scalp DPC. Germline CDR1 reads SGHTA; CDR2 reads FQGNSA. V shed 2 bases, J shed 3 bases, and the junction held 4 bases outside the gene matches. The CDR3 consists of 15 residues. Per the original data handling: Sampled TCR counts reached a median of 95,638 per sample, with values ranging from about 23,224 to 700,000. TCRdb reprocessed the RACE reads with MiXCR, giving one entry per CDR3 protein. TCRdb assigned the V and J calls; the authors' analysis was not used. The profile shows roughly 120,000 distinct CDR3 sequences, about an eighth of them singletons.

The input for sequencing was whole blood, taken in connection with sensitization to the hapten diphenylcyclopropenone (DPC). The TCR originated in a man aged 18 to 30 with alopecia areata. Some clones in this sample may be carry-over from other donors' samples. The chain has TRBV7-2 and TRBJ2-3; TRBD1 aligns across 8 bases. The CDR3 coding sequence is TGTGCCAGCAGCTTAACATACAGGGGGACAGATACGCAGTATTTT. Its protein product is CASSLTYRGTDTQYF.